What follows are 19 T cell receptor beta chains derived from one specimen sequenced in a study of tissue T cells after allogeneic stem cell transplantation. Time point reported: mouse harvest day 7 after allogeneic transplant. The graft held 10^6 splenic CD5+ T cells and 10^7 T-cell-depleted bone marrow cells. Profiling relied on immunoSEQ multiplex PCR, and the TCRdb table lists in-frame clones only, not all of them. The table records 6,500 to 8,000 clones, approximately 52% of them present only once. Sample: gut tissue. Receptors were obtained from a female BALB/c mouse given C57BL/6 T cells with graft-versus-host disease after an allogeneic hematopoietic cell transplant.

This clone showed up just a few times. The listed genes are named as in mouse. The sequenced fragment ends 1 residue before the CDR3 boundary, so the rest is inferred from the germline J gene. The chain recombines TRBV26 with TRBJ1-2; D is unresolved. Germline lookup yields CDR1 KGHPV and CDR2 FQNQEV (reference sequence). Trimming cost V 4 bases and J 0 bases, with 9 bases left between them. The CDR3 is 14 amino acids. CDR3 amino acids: CASSRSGTNSDYTF. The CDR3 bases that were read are TGTGCCAGCAGTCGTTCCGGGACAAACTCCGACTACACC.

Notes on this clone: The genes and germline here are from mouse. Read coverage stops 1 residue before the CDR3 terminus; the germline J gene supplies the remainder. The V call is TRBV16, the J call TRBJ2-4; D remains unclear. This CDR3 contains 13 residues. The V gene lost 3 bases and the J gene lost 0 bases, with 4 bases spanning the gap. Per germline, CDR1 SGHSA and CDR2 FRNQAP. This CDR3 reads CASSLGSQNTLYF. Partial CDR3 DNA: TGTGCAAGCAGCTTGGGGAGTCAAAACACCTTGTAC.

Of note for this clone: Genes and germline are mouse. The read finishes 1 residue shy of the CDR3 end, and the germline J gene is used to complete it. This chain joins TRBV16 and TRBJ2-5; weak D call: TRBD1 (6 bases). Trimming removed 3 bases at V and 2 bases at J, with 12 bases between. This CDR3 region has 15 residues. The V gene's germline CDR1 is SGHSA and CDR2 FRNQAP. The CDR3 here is CASSFPGQSQDTQYF. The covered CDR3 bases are TGTGCAAGCAGCTTCCCGGGACAATCCCAAGACACCCAGTAC.

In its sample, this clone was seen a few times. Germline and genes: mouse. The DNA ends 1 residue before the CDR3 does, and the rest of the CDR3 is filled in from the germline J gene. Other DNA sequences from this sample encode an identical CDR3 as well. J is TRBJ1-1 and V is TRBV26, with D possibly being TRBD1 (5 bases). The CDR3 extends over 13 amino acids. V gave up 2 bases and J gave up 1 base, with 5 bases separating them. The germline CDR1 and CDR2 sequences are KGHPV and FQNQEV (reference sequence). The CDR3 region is CASSLRGNTEVFF. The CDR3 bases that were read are TGTGCCAGCAGTCTGAGGGGAAACACAGAAGTCTTC.

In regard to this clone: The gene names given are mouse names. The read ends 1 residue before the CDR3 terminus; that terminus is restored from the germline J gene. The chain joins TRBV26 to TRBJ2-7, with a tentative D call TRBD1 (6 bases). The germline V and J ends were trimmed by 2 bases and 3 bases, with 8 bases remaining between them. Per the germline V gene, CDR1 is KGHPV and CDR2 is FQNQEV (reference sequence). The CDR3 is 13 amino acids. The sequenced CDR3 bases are TGTGCCAGCAGTCTGGGGGACAACTATGAACAGTAC. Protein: CASSLGDNYEQY. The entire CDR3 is CASSLGDNYEQYF.

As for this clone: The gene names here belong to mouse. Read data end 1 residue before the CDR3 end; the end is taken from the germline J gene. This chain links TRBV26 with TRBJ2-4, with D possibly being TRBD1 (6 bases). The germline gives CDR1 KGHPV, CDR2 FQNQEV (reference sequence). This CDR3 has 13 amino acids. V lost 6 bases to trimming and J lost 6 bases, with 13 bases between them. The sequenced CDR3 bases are TGTGCCAGCAGCCTCAGGAGGGGGAACACCTTGTAC. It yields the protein CASSLRRGNTLY. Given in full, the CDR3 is CASSLRRGNTLYF.

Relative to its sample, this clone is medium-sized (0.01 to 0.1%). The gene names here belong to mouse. The CDR3 loop reads CASSLGLSNERLFF. The sequenced CDR3 bases are TGTGCCAGCAGTCTGGGGCTTTCCAACGAAAGATTATTT. The chain carries TRBV26 and TRBJ1-4; D is uncertain. Read data end 1 residue before the CDR3 end; the end is taken from the germline J gene. The V gene lost 2 bases and the J gene lost 0 bases, with 4 bases spanning the gap. This CDR3 is 14 amino acids long. From germline, CDR1 is KGHPV and CDR2 FQNQEV (reference sequence).

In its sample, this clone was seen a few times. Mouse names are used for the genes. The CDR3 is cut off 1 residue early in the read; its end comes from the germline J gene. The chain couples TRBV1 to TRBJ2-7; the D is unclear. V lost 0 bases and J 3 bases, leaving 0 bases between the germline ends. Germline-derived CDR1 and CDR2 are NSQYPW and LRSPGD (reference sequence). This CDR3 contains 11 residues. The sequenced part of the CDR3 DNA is TGCACCTGCAGTGCAGACTATGAACAGTAC. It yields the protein CTCSADYEQY. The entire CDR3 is CTCSADYEQYF. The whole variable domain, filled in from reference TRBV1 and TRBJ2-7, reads VTLLEQNPRWRLVPRGQAVNLRCILKNSQYPWMSWYQQDLQKQLQWLFTLRSPGDKEVKSLPGADYLATRVTDTELRLQVANMSQGRTLYCTCSADYEQYFGPGTRLTVL.

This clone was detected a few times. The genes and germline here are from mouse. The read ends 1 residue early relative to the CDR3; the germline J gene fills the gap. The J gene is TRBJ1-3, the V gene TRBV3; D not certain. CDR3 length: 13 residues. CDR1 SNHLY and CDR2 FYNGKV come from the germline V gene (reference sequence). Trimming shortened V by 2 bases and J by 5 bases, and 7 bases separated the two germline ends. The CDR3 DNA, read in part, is TGTGCCAGCAGCTTAACGGGGAGAAATACGCTCTAT. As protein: CASSLTGRNTLY. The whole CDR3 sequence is CASSLTGRNTLYF.

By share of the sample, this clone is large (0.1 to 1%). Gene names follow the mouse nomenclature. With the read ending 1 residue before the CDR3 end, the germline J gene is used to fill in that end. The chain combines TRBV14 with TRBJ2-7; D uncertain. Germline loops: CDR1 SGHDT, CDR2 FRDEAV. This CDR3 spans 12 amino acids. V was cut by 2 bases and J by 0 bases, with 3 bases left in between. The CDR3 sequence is CASSFFSYEQYF. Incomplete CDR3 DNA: TGTGCCAGCAGTTTTTTCTCCTATGAACAGTAC.

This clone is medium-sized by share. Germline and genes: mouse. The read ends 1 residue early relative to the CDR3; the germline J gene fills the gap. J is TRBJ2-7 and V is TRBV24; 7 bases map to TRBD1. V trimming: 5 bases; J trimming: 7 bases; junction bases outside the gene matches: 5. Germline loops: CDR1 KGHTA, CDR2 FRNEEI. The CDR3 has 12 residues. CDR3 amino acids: CASSFRQGEQYF. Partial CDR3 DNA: TGTGCCAGCAGTTTTCGACAGGGAGAACAGTAC.

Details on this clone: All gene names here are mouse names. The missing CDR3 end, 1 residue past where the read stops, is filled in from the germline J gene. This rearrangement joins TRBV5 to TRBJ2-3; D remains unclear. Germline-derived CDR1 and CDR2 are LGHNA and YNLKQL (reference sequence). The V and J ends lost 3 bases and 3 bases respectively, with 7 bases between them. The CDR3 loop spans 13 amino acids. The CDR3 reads CASSHRSAETLYF. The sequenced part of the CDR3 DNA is TGTGCCAGCAGCCACAGGAGCGCAGAAACGCTGTAT.

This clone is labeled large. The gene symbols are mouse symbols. CDR3 amino acids: CASSWAFSNERLFF. The CDR3 bases that were read are TGTGCCAGCAGTTGGGCCTTTTCCAACGAAAGATTATTT. The chain employs TRBV19 and TRBJ1-4, with D uncertain. The read stops 1 residue short of the end of the CDR3; the missing end is completed from the germline J gene. V was shortened by 4 bases and J by 0 bases, with 7 bases between the two germline ends. The V gene's germline CDR1 is FNHDT and CDR2 SITEND (reference sequence). This CDR3 has 14 residues.

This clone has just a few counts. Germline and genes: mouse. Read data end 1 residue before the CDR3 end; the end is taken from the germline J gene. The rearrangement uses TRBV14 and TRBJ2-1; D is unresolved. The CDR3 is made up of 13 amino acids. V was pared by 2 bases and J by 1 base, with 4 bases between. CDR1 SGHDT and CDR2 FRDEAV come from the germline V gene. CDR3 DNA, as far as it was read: TGTGCCAGCAGTTTGAGGAACTATGCTGAGCAGTTC. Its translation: CASSLRNYAEQF. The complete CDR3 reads CASSLRNYAEQFF.

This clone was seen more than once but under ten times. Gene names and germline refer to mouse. This chain's CDR3 is CASSLRWGANAETLYF. CDR3 bases read: TGTGCAAGCAGCTTACGCTGGGGCGCCAATGCAGAAACGCTGTAT. The rearrangement joins TRBV16 to TRBJ2-3, with TRBD2 as a possible D gene (6 bases). Sequencing ends 1 residue short of the CDR3 end; the germline J gene provides the rest. The CDR3 is 16 amino acids. V was trimmed by 2 bases and J by 2 bases, leaving 14 bases between them. CDR1 and CDR2 from the germline V gene are SGHSA and FRNQAP. The full variable domain, in which reference TRBV16 and TRBJ2-3 provide the parts outside the CDR3, is NAGVIQTPRHKVTGKGQEATLWCEPISGHSAVFWYRQTIVQGLEFLTYFRNQAPIDDSGMPKERFSAQMPNQSHSTLKIQSTQPQDSAVYLCASSLRWGANAETLYFGSGTRLTVL.

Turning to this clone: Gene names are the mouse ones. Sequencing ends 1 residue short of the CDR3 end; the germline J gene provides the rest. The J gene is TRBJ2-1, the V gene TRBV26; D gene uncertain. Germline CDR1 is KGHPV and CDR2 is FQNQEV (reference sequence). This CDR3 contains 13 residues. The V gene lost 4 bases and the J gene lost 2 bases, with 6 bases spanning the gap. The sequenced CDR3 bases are TGTGCCAGCAGTCCGGGGTACTATGCTGAGCAGTTC. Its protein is CASSPGYYAEQF. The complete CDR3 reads CASSPGYYAEQFF. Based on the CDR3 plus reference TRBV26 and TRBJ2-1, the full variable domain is NSKVIQTPRYLVKGQGQKAKMRCIPEKGHPVVFWYQQNKNNEFKFLINFQNQEVLQQIDMTEKRFSAECPSNSPCSLEIQSSEAGDSALYLCASSPGYYAEQFFGPGTRLTVL.

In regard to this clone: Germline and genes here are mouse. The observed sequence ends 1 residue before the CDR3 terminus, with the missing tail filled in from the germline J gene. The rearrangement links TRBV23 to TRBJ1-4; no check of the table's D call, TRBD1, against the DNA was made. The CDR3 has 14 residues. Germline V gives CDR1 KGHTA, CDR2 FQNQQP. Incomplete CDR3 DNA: TGCTCCAGCAGTCGGACAGGGACCAACGAAAGATTATTT. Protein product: CSSSRTGTNERLF. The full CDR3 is CSSSRTGTNERLFF. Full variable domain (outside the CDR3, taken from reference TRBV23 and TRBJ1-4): DAAVTQKPRYLIKMKGQEAEMKCIPEKGHTAVFWYQQKQSKELKFLIYFQNQQPLDQIDMVKERFSAVCPSSSLCSLGIRTCEAEDSALYLCSSSRTGTNERLFFGHGTKLSVL.

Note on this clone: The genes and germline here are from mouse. CDR3 bases read: TGTGCCAGCAGCCAAGATAGCGGGAAGAGGAACACCTTGTAC. Its translation: CASSQDSGKRNTLY. The entire CDR3 reads CASSQDSGKRNTLYF. The rearrangement joins TRBV2 to TRBJ2-4; D gene ambiguous. The read comes to an end 1 residue before the CDR3 does, leaving the germline J gene to fill in the end. The CDR3 has 15 amino acids. Deletions cut 0 bases from V and 6 bases from J, with 13 bases between. Germline CDR1 LGHNA, CDR2 YSYQKL.

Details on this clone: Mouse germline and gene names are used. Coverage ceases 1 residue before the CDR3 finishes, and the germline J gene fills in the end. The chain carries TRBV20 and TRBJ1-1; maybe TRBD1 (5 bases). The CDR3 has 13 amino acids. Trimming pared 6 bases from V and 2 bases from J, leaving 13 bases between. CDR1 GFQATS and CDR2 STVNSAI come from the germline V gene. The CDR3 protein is CGAHAGTNTEVFF. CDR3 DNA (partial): TGTGGTGCCCATGCAGGGACTAACACAGAAGTCTTC. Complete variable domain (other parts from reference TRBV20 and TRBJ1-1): GALVYQYPRRTICKSGTSMRMECQAVGFQATSVAWYRQSPQKTFELIALSTVNSAIKYEQNFTQEKFPISHPNLSFSSMTVLNAYLEDRGLYLCGAHAGTNTEVFFGKGTRLTVV.